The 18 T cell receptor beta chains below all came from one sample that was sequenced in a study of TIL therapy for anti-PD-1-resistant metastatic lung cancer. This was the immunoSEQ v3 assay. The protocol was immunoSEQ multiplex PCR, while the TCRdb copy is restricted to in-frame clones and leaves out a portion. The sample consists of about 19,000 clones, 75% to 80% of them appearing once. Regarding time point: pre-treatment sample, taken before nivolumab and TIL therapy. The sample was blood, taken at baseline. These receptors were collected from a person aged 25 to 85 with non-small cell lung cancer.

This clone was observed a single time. CDR3 DNA sequence: TGTGCCAGCAGGGCGGGACTAGCTCCACTTAGAGAGCAGTACTTC. Translated: CASRAGLAPLREQYF. V and J are TRBV28 and TRBJ2-7, with 9 bases lining up with TRBD2. Germline values: CDR1 MDHEN, CDR2 SYDVKM. J lost 7 bases, V lost 6 bases, and 13 bases had no gene match. The CDR3 consists of 15 residues.

Here the CDR3 reads CASSISSGQTNEKLFF. The CDR3, as DNA: TGTGCCAGCAGCATTTCCTCAGGGCAAACTAATGAAAAACTGTTTTTT. The chain links TRBV21-1 to TRBJ1-4; the DNA was not used to check the table's D call, TRBD1. TRBV21-1 is annotated as a pseudogene. The CDR3 is 16 residues long.

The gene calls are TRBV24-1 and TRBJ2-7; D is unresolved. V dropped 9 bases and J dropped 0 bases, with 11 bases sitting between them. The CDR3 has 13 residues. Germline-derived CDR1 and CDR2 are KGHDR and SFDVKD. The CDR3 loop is CATGDRSSYEQYF. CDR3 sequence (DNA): TGTGCCACCGGCGACCGGAGCTCCTACGAGCAGTACTTC.

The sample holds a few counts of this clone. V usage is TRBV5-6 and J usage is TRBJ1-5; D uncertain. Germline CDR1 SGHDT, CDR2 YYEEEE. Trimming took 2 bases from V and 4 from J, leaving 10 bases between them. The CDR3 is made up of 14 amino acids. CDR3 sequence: CASSFQGRNQPQHF. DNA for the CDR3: TGTGCCAGCAGCTTCCAAGGTCGGAATCAGCCCCAGCATTTT. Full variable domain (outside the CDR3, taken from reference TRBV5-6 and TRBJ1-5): DAGVTQSPTHLIKTRGQQVTLRCSPKSGHDTVSWYQQALGQGPQFIFQYYEEEERQRGNFPDRFSGHQFPNYSSELNVNALLLGDSALYLCASSFQGRNQPQHFGDGTRLSIL.

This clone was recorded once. The chain's CDR3 is CASSLRQGHEQFF. Here the CDR3 DNA reads TGTGCCAGCAGCCTCAGACAGGGCCATGAGCAGTTCTTC. The chain joins TRBV11-3 to TRBJ2-1, with 7 bases aligning to TRBD1. The CDR3 runs 13 residues. Germline CDR1 and CDR2: SGHNT and YENEEA. J gave up 8 bases and V 5 bases, and 6 bases lay outside the gene matches.

The CDR3 nucleotides are TGTGCCAGCAGTTACTCTGGCTCGACAGATACGCAGTATTTT. Residues: CASSYSGSTDTQYF. The V and J genes are TRBV6-5 and TRBJ2-3; unclear D gene. The CDR3 covers 14 residues. Germline assignment: CDR1 MNHEY and CDR2 SVGAGI. The V gene lost 0 bases and the J gene lost 3 bases, with 7 bases spanning the gap.

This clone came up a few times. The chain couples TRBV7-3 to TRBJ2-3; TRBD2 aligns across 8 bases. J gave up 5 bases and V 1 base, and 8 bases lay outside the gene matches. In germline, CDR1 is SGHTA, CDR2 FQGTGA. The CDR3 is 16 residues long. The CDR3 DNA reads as TGTGCCAGCAGCTTAAATCCGGGGGGGCTTGGAGATACGCAGTATTTT. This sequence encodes CASSLNPGGLGDTQYF. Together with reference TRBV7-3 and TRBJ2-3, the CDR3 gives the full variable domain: GAGVSQTPSNKVTEKGKYVELRCDPISGHTALYWYRQSLGQGPEFLIYFQGTGAADDSGLPNDRFFAVRPEGSVSTLKIQRTERGDSAVYLCASSLNPGGLGDTQYFGPGTRLTVL.

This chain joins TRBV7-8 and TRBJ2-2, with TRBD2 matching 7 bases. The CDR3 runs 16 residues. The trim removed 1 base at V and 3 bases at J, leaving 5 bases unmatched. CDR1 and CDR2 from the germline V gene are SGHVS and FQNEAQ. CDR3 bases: TGTGCCAGCAGCTTAGTTGGGGGGGACTACACCGGGGAGCTGTTTTTT. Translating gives CASSLVGGDYTGELFF.

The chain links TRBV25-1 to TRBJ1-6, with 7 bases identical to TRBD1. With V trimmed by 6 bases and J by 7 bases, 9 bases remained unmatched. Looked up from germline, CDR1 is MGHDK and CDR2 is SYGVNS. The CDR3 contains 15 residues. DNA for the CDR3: TGTGCCAGCAGCGGTGTACAGGGGCCAAATTCACCCCTCCACTTT. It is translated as CASSGVQGPNSPLHF.

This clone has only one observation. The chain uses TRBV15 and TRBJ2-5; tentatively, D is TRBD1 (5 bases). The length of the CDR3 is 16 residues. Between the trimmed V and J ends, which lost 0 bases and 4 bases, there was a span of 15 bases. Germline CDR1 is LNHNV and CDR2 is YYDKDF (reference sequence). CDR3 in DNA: TGTGCCACCAGCAGAGACCTTAATGGACAAGGAGAGACCCAGTACTTC. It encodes CATSRDLNGQGETQYF.

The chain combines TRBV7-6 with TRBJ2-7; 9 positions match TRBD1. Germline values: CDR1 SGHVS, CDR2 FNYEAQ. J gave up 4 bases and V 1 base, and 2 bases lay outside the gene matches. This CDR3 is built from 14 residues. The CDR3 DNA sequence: TGTGCCAGCAGCTTAGAGGGACAGGGTTACGAGCAGTACTTC. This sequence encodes CASSLEGQGYEQYF.

CDR3 protein: CASSRSYEQYF. The CDR3 DNA sequence: TGTGCCAGCAGCCGCTCCTACGAGCAGTACTTC. V and J are TRBV11-2 and TRBJ2-7; D gene ambiguous. The CDR3 totals 11 residues. CDR1 SGHAT and CDR2 FQNNGV come from the germline V gene. Trimming cost V 5 bases and J 0 bases, with 2 bases left between them.

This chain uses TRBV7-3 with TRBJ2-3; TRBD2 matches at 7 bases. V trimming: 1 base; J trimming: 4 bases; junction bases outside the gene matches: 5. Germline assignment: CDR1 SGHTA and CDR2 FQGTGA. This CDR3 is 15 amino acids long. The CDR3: CASSLRGGWSDTQYF. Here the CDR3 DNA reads TGTGCCAGCAGCTTAAGGGGGGGTTGGTCAGATACGCAGTATTTT.

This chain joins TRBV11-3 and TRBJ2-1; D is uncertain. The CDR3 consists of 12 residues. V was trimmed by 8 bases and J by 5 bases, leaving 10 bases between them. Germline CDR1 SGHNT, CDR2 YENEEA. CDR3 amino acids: CASASWDNEQFF. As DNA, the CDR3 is TGTGCCAGCGCGTCGTGGGACAATGAGCAGTTCTTC.

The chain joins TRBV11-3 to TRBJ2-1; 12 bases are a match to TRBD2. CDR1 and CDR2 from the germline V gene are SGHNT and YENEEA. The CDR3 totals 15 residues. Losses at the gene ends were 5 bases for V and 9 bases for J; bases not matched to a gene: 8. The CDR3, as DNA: TGTGCCAGCAGCCCAACGACTAGCGGGAGCAGTGAGCAGTTCTTC. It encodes CASSPTTSGSSEQFF.

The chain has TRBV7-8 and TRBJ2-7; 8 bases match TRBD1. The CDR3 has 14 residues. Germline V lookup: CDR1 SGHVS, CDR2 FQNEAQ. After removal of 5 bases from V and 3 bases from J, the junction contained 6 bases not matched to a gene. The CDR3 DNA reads TGTGCCAGCAGCCTTCAGGGGGCTAGCTACGAGCAGTACTTC. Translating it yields CASSLQGASYEQYF.

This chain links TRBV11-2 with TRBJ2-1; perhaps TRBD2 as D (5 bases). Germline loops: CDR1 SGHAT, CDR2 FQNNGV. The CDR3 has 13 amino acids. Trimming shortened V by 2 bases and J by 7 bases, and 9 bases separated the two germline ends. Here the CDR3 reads CASSLWRSNEQFF. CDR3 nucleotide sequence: TGTGCCAGCAGCTTATGGAGGTCGAATGAGCAGTTCTTC.

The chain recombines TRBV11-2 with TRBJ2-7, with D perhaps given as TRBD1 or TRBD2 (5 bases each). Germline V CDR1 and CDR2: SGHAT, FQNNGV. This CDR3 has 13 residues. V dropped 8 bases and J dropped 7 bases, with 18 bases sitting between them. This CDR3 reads CASGRDPSGEQYF. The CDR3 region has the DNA TGTGCCAGCGGCCGGGACCCCTCGGGGGAGCAGTACTTC.